The TCR beta chain described here comes from a study of CD8 T cells in ankylosing spondylitis. Germline V CDR1 and CDR2: DFQATT, SNEGSKA (reference sequence). The CDR3 spans 13 residues. TCRdb reprocessed the 5' RACE reads with MiXCR, giving one entry per CDR3 protein. There are over 95,000 distinct CDR3 sequences in the sample; 8% to 10% occur only once, and 9.9% lies in the top ten. In its sample, this clonotype was seen many times. The junction departs from the called germline gene at one end, perhaps through a read error. The receptor was isolated from a male donor with ankylosing spondylitis or in good health (not recorded which). Input material: blood, either unsorted or a sorted T cell fraction (not recorded which). The chain carries TRBV20-1 and TRBJ2-3; D is unclear. The CDR3 nucleotides are TGCAGTGCCAGAGGCGAGAGCACAGATACGCAGTATTTT. Translation: CSARGESTDTQYF.